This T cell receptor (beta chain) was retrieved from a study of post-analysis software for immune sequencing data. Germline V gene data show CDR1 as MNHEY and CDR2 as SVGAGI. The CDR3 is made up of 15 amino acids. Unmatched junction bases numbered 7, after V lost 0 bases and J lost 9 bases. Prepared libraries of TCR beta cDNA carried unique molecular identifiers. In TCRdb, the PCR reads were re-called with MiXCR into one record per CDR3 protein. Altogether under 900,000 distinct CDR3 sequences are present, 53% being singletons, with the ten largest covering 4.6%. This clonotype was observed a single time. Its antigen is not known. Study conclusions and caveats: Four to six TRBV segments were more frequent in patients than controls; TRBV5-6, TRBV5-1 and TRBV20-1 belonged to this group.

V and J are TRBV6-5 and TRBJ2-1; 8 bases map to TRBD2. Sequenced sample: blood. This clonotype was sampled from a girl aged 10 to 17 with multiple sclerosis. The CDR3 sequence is CASSYSAGGWGEQFF. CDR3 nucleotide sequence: TGTGCCAGCAGTTACTCGGCGGGGGGATGGGGTGAGCAGTTCTTC.